This T cell receptor beta chain was sequenced in a study of cytomegalovirus exposure and HLA in healthy donors. Overall study context: Counted in an early data release were some 81 million unique TCRs from HLA-typed donors. Study-wide results and limits: In vitro checks showed that a few CMV-associated chains really do target CMV antigens. Judged likely to be a sequencing artifact was a cluster of highly shared sequence variants.

As regards this clone: Its specificity is not known.

Primers for the PCR totalled 60 Vbeta and 13 Jbeta. The assay was immunoSEQ multiplex PCR, and TCRdb's table has in-frame clones only and misses some. Of roughly 190,000 clones in the sample, more than 60% are singletons; the top ten hold around 3.1%. The ends were cut back, 1 base at V and 6 bases at J, with 11 bases in the middle. CDR3 length: 14 amino acids. Germline-derived CDR1 and CDR2 are MGHRA and YSYEKL. The gene calls are TRBV4-1 and TRBJ2-3, with TRBD2 as a possible D gene (5 bases). Sequencing input: PBMCs. This clonotype originated in a female donor in good health and CMV-seronegative. DNA of the CDR3: TGCGCCAGCAGCCAAGTCACCCCGGGGGATACGCAGTATTTT. It encodes CASSQVTPGDTQYF.